Listed here are 6 T cell receptor beta chains from one sample, sequenced in a study of blood T cell repertoires in COVID-19. TCRdb's table, derived via immunoSEQ multiplex PCR, lists solely in-frame clones and lacks some. Of fewer than 200,000 clones detected, 88% appear once; the ten largest clones hold roughly 24%. Source material: peripheral blood. Every receptor here comes from a man aged 60-69 years with acute or convalescent COVID-19.

The table lists this clone with a few counts. The gene calls are TRBV20-1 and TRBJ1-2; possible D gene TRBD1, 5 bases. V lost 3 bases and J 8 bases, leaving 22 bases between the germline ends. The CDR3 has 15 amino acids. The germline CDR1 and CDR2 sequences are DFQATT and SNEGSKA (reference sequence). CDR3 loop: CSASAQGSNPRGYTF. The CDR3 nucleotides are TGCAGTGCTAGTGCGCAGGGATCGAATCCAAGGGGCTACACCTTC.

This clone came up once. The chain couples TRBV6-5 to TRBJ1-1, with 10 bases matching TRBD1. Germline V gene sequence: CDR1 MNHEY, CDR2 SVGAGI. V gave up 1 base and J gave up 11 bases; unmatched junction bases: 10. There are 15 residues in the CDR3. The CDR3 is CASSYLVDDRGPAFF. CDR3 sequence (DNA): TGTGCCAGCAGTTACTTGGTCGATGACAGGGGGCCGGCTTTCTTT.

The chain combines TRBV12-5 with TRBJ1-4; D unclear. The V gene's germline CDR1 is LGHNT and CDR2 FRNRAP. The CDR3 length is 17 residues. V was pared by 7 bases and J by 3 bases, with 21 bases between. The CDR3 DNA follows: TGTGCTAGTGCTTTTGAACGGGGAGCAGGAGCTAATGAAAAACTGTTTTTT. Amino acids: CASAFERGAGANEKLFF.

This clone was seen once. The chain couples TRBV2 to TRBJ2-3; D gene unclear. The CDR3 has 13 amino acids. Germline V gene sequence: CDR1 SNHLY, CDR2 FYNNEI. V was cut by 5 bases and J by 3 bases, with 9 bases left in between. CDR3 sequence (DNA): TGTGCCAGCAGTCCGTACGGGACAGATACGCAGTATTTT. Translating it yields CASSPYGTDTQYF.

V and J are TRBV14 and TRBJ1-3, with a possible D match to TRBD1 (5 bases). CDR3 length equals 16 residues. The germline V gene has CDR1 SGHDN and CDR2 FVKESK. Trimming removed 4 bases at V and 1 base at J, with 14 bases between. The CDR3 DNA sequence: TGTGCCAGCAGCCCATTGAGGGGAGGTTCTGGAAACACCATATATTTT. This sequence encodes CASSPLRGGSGNTIYF.

Written as DNA, the CDR3 is TGTGCCAGCAGCTTGGTGAACAGGGTAATTGGCTACACCTTC. It specifies CASSLVNRVIGYTF. This chain joins TRBV5-4 and TRBJ1-2, with TRBD1 as a possible D gene (6 bases). Per the germline V gene, CDR1 is SGHNT and CDR2 is YYREEE (reference sequence). The V gene lost 0 bases and the J gene lost 7 bases, with 13 bases spanning the gap. The CDR3 covers 14 residues. Looking up the rest from reference TRBV5-4 and TRBJ1-2 gives the full variable domain: ETGVTQSPTHLIKTRGQQVTLRCSSQSGHNTVSWYQQALGQGPQFIFQYYREEENGRGNFPPRFSGLQFPNYSSELNVNALELDDSALYLCASSLVNRVIGYTFGSGTRLTVV.